The 3 T cell receptor beta chains reported below all come from one sample, sequenced in a study of T-cell reconstitution after alpha-beta-depleted transplantation in children. The authors prepared the TCRbeta library with unique molecular identifiers. TCRdb called the PCR reads again in MiXCR, with one record for every CDR3 protein. Among approximately 400,000 distinct CDR3 sequences listed, approximately 11% were seen once. The source was PBMCs from the stem cell graft donor, collected from the stem cell graft. Source of these receptors: a human donor who donated a stem cell graft to a child with acute myeloid leukemia.

The rearrangement joins TRBV7-8 to TRBJ2-1; no firm D call. The ends were cut back, 5 bases at V and 10 bases at J, with 18 bases in the middle. This CDR3 is 14 amino acids long. Germline assignment: CDR1 SGHVS and CDR2 FQNEAQ. CDR3 nucleotides: TGTGCCAGCAGCCTCCGAGGACCCCCTAGGGAGCAGTTCTTC. It yields the protein CASSLRGPPREQFF. The complete variable domain, with remaining parts taken from reference TRBV7-8 and TRBJ2-1, reads GAGVSQSPRYKVAKRGQDVALRCDPISGHVSLFWYQQALGQGPEFLTYFQNEAQLDKSGLPSDRFFAERPEGSVSTLKIQRTQQEDSAVYLCASSLRGPPREQFFGPGTRLTVL.

The J gene is TRBJ1-2, the V gene TRBV27; maybe TRBD1 (5 bases). This CDR3 has 15 residues. CDR1 and CDR2 from the germline V gene are MNHEY and SMNVEV (reference sequence). Trimming took 4 bases from V and 2 from J, leaving 14 bases between them. Here the CDR3 reads CASSSTRNRNYGYTF. In nucleotides, the CDR3 is TGTGCCAGCAGTTCGACTCGAAACAGGAACTATGGCTACACCTTC.

A few counts support this clonotype. The chain is built from TRBV4-3 and TRBJ2-3; tentative D call: TRBD2 (6 bases). With 2 bases removed from V and 1 base from J, the gap between germline ends came to 16 bases. The CDR3 totals 17 residues. Germline assignment: CDR1 LGHNA and CDR2 YSLEER. Written as DNA, the CDR3 is TGCGCCAGCAGCCAAAGGACACGGGAGCGGGGCACAGATACGCAGTATTTT. Translation: CASSQRTRERGTDTQYF.